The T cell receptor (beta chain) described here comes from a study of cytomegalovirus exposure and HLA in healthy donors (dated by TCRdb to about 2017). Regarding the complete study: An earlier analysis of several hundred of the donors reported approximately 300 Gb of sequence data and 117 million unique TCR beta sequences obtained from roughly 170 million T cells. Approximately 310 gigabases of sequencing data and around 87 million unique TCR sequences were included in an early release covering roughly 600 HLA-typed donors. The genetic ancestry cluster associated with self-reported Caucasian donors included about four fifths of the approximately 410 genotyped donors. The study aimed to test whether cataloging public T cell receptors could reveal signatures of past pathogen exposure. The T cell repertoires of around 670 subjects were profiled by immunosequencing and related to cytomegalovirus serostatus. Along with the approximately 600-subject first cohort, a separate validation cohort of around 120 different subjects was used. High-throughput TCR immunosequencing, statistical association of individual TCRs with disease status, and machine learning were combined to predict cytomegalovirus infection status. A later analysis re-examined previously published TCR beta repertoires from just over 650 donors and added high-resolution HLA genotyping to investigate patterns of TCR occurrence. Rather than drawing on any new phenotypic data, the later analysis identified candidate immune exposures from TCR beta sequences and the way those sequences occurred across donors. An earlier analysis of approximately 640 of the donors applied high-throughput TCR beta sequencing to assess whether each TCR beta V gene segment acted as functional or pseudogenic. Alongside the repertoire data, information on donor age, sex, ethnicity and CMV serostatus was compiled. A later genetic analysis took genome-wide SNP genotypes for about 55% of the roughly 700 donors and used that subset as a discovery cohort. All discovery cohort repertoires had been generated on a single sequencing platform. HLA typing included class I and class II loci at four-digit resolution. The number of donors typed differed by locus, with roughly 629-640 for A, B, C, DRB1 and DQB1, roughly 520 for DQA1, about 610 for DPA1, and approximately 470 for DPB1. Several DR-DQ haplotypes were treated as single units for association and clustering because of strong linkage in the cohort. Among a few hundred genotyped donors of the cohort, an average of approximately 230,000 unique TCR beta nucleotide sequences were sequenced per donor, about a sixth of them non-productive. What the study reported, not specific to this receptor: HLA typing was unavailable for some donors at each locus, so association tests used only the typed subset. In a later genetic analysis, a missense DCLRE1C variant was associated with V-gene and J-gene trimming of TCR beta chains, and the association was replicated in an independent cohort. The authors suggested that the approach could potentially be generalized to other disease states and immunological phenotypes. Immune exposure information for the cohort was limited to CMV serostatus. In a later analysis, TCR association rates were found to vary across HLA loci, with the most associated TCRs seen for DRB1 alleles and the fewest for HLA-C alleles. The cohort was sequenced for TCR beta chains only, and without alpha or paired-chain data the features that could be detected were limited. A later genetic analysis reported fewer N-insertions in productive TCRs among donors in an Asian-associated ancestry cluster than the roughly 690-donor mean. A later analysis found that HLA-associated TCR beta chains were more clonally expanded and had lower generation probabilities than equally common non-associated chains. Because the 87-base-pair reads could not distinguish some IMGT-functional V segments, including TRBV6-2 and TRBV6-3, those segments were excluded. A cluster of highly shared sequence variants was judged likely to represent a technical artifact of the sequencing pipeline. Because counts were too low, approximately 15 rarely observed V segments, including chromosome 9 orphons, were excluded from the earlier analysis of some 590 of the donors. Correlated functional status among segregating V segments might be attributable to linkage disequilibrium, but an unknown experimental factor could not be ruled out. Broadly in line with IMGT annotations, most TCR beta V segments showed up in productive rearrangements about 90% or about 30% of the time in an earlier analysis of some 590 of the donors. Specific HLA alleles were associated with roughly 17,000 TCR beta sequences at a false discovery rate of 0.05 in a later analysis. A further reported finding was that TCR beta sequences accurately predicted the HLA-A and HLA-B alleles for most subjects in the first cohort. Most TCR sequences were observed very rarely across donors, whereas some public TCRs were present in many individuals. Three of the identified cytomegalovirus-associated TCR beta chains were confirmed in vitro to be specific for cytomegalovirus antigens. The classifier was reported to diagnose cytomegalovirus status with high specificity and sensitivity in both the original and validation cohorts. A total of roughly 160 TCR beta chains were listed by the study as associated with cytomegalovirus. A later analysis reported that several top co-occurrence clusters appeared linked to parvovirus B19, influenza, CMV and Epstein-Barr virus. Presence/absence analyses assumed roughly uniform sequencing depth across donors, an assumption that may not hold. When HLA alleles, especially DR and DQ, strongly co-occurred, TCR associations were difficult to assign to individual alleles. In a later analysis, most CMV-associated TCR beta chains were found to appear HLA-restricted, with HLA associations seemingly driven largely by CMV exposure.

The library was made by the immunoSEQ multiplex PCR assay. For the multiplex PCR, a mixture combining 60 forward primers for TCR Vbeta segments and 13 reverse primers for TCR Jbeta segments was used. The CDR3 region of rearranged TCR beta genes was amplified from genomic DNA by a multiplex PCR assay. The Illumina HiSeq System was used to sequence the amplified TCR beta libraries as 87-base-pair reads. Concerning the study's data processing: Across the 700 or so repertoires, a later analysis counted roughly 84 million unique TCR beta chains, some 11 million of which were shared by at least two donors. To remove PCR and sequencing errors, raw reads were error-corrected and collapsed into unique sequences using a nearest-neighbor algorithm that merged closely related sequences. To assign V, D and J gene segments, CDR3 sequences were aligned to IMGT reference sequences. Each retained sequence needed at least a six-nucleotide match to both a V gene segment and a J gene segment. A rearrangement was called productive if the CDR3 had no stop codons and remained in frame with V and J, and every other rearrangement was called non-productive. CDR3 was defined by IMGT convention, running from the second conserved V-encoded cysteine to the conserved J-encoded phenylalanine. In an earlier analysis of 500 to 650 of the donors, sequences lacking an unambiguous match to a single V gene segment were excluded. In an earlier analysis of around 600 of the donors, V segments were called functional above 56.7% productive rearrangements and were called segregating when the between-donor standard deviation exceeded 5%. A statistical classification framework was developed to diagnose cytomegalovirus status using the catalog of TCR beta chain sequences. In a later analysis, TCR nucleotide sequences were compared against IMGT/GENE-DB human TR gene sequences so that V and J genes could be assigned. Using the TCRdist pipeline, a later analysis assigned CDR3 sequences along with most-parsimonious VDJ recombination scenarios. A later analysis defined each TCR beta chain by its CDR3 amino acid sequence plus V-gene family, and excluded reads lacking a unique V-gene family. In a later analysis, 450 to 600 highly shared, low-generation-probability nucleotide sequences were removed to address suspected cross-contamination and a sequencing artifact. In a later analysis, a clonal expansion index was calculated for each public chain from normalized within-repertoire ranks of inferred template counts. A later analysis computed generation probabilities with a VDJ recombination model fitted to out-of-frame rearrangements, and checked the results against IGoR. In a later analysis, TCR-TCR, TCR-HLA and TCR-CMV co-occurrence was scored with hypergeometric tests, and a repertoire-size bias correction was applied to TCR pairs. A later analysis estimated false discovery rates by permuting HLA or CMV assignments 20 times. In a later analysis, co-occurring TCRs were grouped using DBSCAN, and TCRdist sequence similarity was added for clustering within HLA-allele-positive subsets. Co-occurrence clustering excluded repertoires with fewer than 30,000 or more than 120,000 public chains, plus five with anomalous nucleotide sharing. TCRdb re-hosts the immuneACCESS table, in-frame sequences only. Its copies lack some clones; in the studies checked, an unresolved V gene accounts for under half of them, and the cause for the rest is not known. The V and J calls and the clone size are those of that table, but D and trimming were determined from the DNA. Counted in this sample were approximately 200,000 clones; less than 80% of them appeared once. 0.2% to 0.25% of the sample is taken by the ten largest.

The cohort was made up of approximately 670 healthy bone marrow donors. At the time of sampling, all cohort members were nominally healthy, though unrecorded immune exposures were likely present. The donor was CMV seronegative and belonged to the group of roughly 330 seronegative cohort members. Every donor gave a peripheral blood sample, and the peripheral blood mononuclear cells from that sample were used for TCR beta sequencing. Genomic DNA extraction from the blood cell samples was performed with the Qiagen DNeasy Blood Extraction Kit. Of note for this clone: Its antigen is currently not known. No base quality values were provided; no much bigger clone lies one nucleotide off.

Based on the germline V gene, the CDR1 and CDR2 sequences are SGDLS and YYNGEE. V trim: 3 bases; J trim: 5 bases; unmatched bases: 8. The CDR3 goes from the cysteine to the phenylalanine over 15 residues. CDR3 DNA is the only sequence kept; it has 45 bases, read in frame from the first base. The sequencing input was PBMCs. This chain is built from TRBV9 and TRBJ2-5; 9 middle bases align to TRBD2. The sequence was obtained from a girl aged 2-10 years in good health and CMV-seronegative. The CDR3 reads CASSAGTSNYETQYF. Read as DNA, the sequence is TGTGCCAGCAGCGCCGGGACTAGCAACTATGAGACCCAGTACTTC.